This T cell receptor (beta chain) was captured by sequencing in a study of cytomegalovirus exposure and HLA in healthy donors. Overall study context: Early release data held tens of millions of unique TCRs from HLA-typed donors. Researchers found that less than 90% of 398 genotyped donors fell within the Caucasian-associated ancestry cluster.

The CDR3 has 17 amino acids. V shed 3 bases, J shed 4 bases, and the junction held 7 bases outside the gene matches. Germline values: CDR1 SGHNT, CDR2 YYREEE (reference sequence). PCR employed 60 Vbeta and 13 Jbeta primers. Repertoires were generated with immunoSEQ multiplex PCR, while TCRdb's copy carries only in-frame clones and drops some. This table has roughly 120,000 clones, about three quarters appearing once. This clone came up once. Antigen: not known. Findings of the study overall: It was assumed in the presence/absence analyses that sequencing depth was roughly uniform across donors.

The specimen was PBMCs. The sequence derives from a woman aged 40 to 50 in good health and CMV-seropositive. The chain combines TRBV5-4 with TRBJ2-2; 12 bases are a match to TRBD1. The DNA of the CDR3 is TGTGCCAGCAGCTCCGGGACAGGGGGCGGGGGCACCGGGGAGCTGTTTTTT. This gives the protein CASSSGTGGGGTGELFF.